The 16 T cell receptor beta chains listed next were all sequenced from one sample in a study of sequential checkpoint blockade in melanoma. The treatment here: randomized to nivolumab then ipilimumab (arm A) or the reverse (arm B). Assay: immunoSEQ multiplex PCR; the TCRdb copy retains only in-frame clones and omits some. The table includes about 37,000 clones, 32% detected once. Source: tumor tissue (inferred from file names), taken from a patient given nivolumab and ipilimumab in sequence. The receptors stem from a human donor with melanoma.

The genes are TRBV18 and TRBJ1-1; 8 nucleotides align to TRBD1. This CDR3 has 13 residues. J lost 10 bases, V lost 0 bases, and 4 bases had no gene match. Germline V CDR1 and CDR2: KGHSH, LQKENI. This CDR3 reads CASSPPDRVGAFF. For the CDR3, the DNA is TGTGCCAGCTCACCACCGGACAGGGTCGGAGCTTTCTTT.

This clone was seen more than once but under ten times. The genes are TRBV9 and TRBJ2-3; possible D gene TRBD1, 6 bases. The V gene's germline CDR1 is SGDLS and CDR2 YYNGEE. The ends were cut back, 3 bases at V and 2 bases at J, with 13 bases in the middle. The CDR3 extends over 15 amino acids. This CDR3 is CASSASGDITDTQYF. In DNA form, the CDR3 reads TGTGCCAGCAGCGCCTCAGGGGATATCACAGATACGCAGTATTTT.

This clone has just a few counts. The chain uses TRBV19 and TRBJ2-7; tentatively, D is TRBD1 (6 bases). Germline V CDR1 and CDR2: LNHDA, SQIVND (reference sequence). V lost 4 bases to trimming and J lost 5 bases, with 15 bases between them. This CDR3 spans 14 amino acids. The CDR3: CASSTQGTRNEQYF. As DNA, the CDR3 is TGTGCCAGTAGTACCCAGGGGACGAGGAACGAGCAGTACTTC. Full variable domain (missing parts from reference TRBV19 and TRBJ2-7): DGGITQSPKYLFRKEGQNVTLSCEQNLNHDAMYWYRQDPGQGLRLIYYSQIVNDFQKGDIAEGYSVSREKKESFPLTVTSAQKNPTAFYLCASSTQGTRNEQYFGPGTRLTVT.

This clone occurred a few times. The chain is built from TRBV11-3 and TRBJ2-1; 14 bases fit TRBD2. From germline, CDR1 is SGHNT and CDR2 YENEEA. Trimming at V came to 4 bases and at J to 4 bases, leaving 6 bases not matched to a gene. This CDR3 has 17 amino acids. The DNA for the CDR3 is TGTGCCAGCAGCTCCGGGACTAGCGGGAGTGGGTACAATGAGCAGTTCTTC. The encoded protein is CASSSGTSGSGYNEQFF.

The chain has TRBV7-5 and TRBJ2-6. TRBV7-5 is described as a pseudogene. The CDR3 is 20 amino acids. The CDR3 reads CVRSLPPLGPPRSGANVLTF. The CDR3 DNA sequence: TGTGTCAGAAGCTTACCACCTTTGGGACCACCCAGATCTGGGGCCAACGTCCTGACTTTC.

In this sample, this clone turned up a few times. The rearrangement joins TRBV6-8 to TRBJ2-7; 8 nucleotides match TRBD1. Germline assignment: CDR1 MNHGY and CDR2 SAAAGT. Trimming at V came to 6 bases and at J to 5 bases, leaving 3 bases not matched to a gene. The CDR3 extends over 12 amino acids. The CDR3 sequence is CASSGRGHEQYF. The CDR3 DNA follows: TGTGCCAGCAGCGGCAGGGGGCACGAGCAGTACTTC.

The chain carries TRBV10-2 and TRBJ1-1; unclear D gene. Germline CDR1 WSHSY, CDR2 SAAADI. This CDR3 contains 12 residues. Trimming cost V 10 bases and J 1 base, with 10 bases left between them. CDR3 sequence: CATRLENTEAFF. Here the CDR3 DNA reads TGCGCCACCCGCTTGGAGAACACTGAAGCTTTCTTT.

The chain carries TRBV6-8 and TRBJ1-1; TRBD1 matches 9 bases. CDR3 length equals 15 residues. Trimming removed 4 bases from V and 6 bases from J; junction bases left unmatched: 9. Per germline, CDR1 MNHGY and CDR2 SAAAGT. CDR3 nucleotide sequence: TGTGCCAGCAGTTTCGGGGACAGGGATATCGCTGAAGCTTTCTTT. Translation gives CASSFGDRDIAEAFF.

This clone has only a few counts. V is TRBV6-8 and J is TRBJ1-2; TRBD1 is a possible D gene (6 bases). V lost 6 bases and J 4 bases, leaving 15 bases between the germline ends. Germline CDR1 is MNHGY and CDR2 is SAAAGT. This CDR3 region has 14 residues. The CDR3 bases are TGTGCCAGCAGGGAATACAGGGATAGCTATGGCTACACCTTC. It yields the protein CASREYRDSYGYTF.

In this sample, this clone turned up a few times. This chain joins TRBV6-8 and TRBJ1-2; D may be TRBD1 (5 bases). CDR3 length equals 14 residues. The V end was cut by 4 bases, the J end by 7 bases, with 16 bases between. CDR1 is MNHGY, CDR2 SAAAGT, per germline. Written as DNA, the CDR3 is TGTGCCAGCAGTTTCGGAGGGACGGGCCCTGGCTACACCTTC. Amino acids: CASSFGGTGPGYTF.

This clone was recorded a few times. The V gene is TRBV11-3, the J gene TRBJ1-2, with TRBD1 matching 12 bases. The CDR3 covers 15 residues. The germline V gene has CDR1 SGHNT and CDR2 YENEEA. Trimming at V came to 5 bases and at J to 3 bases, leaving 4 bases not matched to a gene. The DNA of the CDR3 is TGTGCCAGCAGCGGGACAGGGGGCGCATACTATGGCTACACCTTC. Translation gives CASSGTGGAYYGYTF.

The V and J genes are TRBV18 and TRBJ2-1; D possibly corresponds to TRBD2 (5 bases). Germline CDR1 reads KGHSH; CDR2 reads LQKENI. CDR3 size: 15 residues. Deletions cut 2 bases from V and 7 bases from J, with 15 bases between. Here the CDR3 reads CASSPNPPPGNEQFF. The CDR3 nucleotides read TGTGCCAGCTCACCAAATCCTCCTCCGGGAAATGAGCAGTTCTTC.

This clone was seen many times. The V gene is TRBV4-1, the J gene TRBJ2-1; 7 bases agree with TRBD2. The CDR3 consists of 13 residues. With V trimmed by 6 bases and J by 7 bases, 6 bases remained unmatched. Germline values: CDR1 MGHRA, CDR2 YSYEKL. CDR3 sequence: CASSADGGNEQFF. The CDR3 DNA is TGCGCCAGCAGTGCGGACGGGGGGAATGAGCAGTTCTTC.

A few counts support this clone. V usage is TRBV4-1 and J usage is TRBJ2-1; TRBD2 aligns across 10 bases. V trimming: 0 bases; J trimming: 1 base; junction bases outside the gene matches: 3. The CDR3 length is 17 residues. Germline CDR1 is MGHRA and CDR2 is YSYEKL. The CDR3 nucleotides read TGCGCCAGCAGCCAAGAAGGGACTAGCGCTTCCTACAATGAGCAGTTCTTC. The encoded protein is CASSQEGTSASYNEQFF.

The CDR3 here is CAWSPGMGYSNQPQHF. CDR3 in DNA: TGTGCCTGGAGCCCAGGCATGGGTTATAGCAATCAGCCCCAGCATTTT. The chain carries TRBV30 and TRBJ1-5; unclear D gene. This CDR3 region has 16 residues. Germline V lookup: CDR1 GTSNPN, CDR2 SVGIG (reference sequence). Trimming cost V 3 bases and J 0 bases, with 15 bases left between them.

V gene TRBV19 combines with J gene TRBJ1-1; no definite D call. Germline V gene sequence: CDR1 LNHDA, CDR2 SQIVND (reference sequence). The V end lost 8 bases, the J end lost 4 bases, and 17 bases lay between the germline ends. The CDR3 length is 14 residues. In nucleotides, the CDR3 is TGTGCCAGTCGTGAACCGTTCCGGGGCACTGAAGCTTTCTTT. It yields the protein CASREPFRGTEAFF. The variable domain in full, with the rest retrieved from reference TRBV19 and TRBJ1-1, is DGGITQSPKYLFRKEGQNVTLSCEQNLNHDAMYWYRQDPGQGLRLIYYSQIVNDFQKGDIAEGYSVSREKKESFPLTVTSAQKNPTAFYLCASREPFRGTEAFFGQGTRLTVV.